This T cell receptor (beta chain) was observed in a study of OX40 agonist ivuxolimab in advanced cancers. Remarks on this clone: As yet, its antigen is unknown.

Sequencing was performed with immunoSEQ multiplex PCR; in TCRdb, only in-frame clones are kept and a portion is missing. The sample holds 75,000 to 95,000 clones, around 86% seen once. Germline V gene lookup returns CDR1 SGHAT and CDR2 FQNNGV. The germline V and J ends were trimmed by 1 base and 2 bases, with 11 bases remaining between them. The CDR3 sequence is 16 residues long. Study-wide findings and caveats: CD4+ and CD8+ blood T cells expanded clonally by week 6 at 0.1 to 3.0 mg/kg. Expanded clones belonging to CD8+ T cells outnumbered, on average, those of CD4+.

This material consisted of CD4+ or CD8+ T cells sorted from blood, taken in a trial of the OX40 agonist ivuxolimab. This rearrangement joins TRBV11-2 to TRBJ1-4; D gene uncertain. The TCR sequence derives from an adult with an advanced solid tumor such as melanoma, head and neck, liver or kidney cancer. CDR3: CASSLVYRGTNEKLFF. For the CDR3, the DNA is TGTGCCAGCAGCTTAGTCTACCGAGGCACTAATGAAAAACTGTTTTTT.